This is a list of T cell receptor beta chains from one sample in a study of somatic mutations in cytotoxic T cells in rheumatoid arthritis. Method: immunoSEQ multiplex PCR; TCRdb's copy keeps in-frame clones and lacks some. The data hold around 11,000 clones, with 79% observed a single time. Specimen: CD8+ T cells sorted from blood. The receptors originated from an adult with rheumatoid arthritis. Each CDR3 is given with its conserved first and last residue. The D gene is left open where the match is weak. For some rows the clone size is stated as once, few or many, or as a class when expanded; others skip it.

V gene,J gene,clone size,D gene,CDR3 DNA,CDR3 protein
TRBV19,TRBJ2-2,NA,TRBD2,TGTGCCAGTAGTATAGTAGTAGCGGGAGCCCCCGGGGAGCTGTTTTTT,CASSIVVAGAPGELFF
TRBV5-5,TRBJ1-5,once,NA,TGTGCCAGCAGCTACCATGTGGTGGATCAGCCCCAGCATTTT,CASSYHVVDQPQHF
TRBV6-1,TRBJ1-1,NA,NA,TGTGCCAGCCGGAGCATCAGCGTGAACACTGAAGCTTTCTTT,CASRSISVNTEAFF
TRBV7-9,TRBJ2-3,NA,NA,TGTGCCAGCAGCTCGGCGGAACCCAACCTCGACGATACGCAGTATTTT,CASSSAEPNLDDTQYF
TRBV4-1,TRBJ1-1,NA,NA,TGCGCCAGCAGCCATCTCTGGGGGGGAGAGACTGAAGCTTTCTTT,CASSHLWGGETEAFF
TRBV6-1,TRBJ2-1,NA,NA,TGTGCCAGCAGTGGAGGGGGGCCCGCCTACAATGAGCAGTTCTTC,CASSGGGPAYNEQFF
TRBV7-4,TRBJ1-6,few,NA,TGTGCCAGCACCCCAGGGTATCCCTGCTTACCGATATCACCCCTCCACTTT,CASTPGYPCLPISPLHF
TRBV28,TRBJ2-1,NA,NA,TGTGCCAGCACCCCCCGCGCCTTCTCCTACAATGAGCAGTTCTTC,CASTPRAFSYNEQFF
TRBV6-9,TRBJ2-7,NA,TRBD2,TGTGCCAGCAGTGAAGAGGGACTAGCGGGAAACTACGAGCAGTACTTC,CASSEEGLAGNYEQYF
TRBV14,TRBJ2-7,NA,TRBD1,TGTGCCAGCAGCCAAGATTCGACAGGGTTTGTCTACGAGCAGTACTTC,CASSQDSTGFVYEQYF
TRBV9,TRBJ2-1,NA,TRBD2,TGTGCCAGCAGCGACTCTAGCGGGTATAGCTCCTACAATGAGCAGTTCTTC,CASSDSSGYSSYNEQFF
TRBV9,TRBJ1-6,few,NA,TGTGCCAGCAGCTGGACAAGTGAGAATTCACCCCTCCACTTT,CASSWTSENSPLHF
TRBV29-1,TRBJ2-2,NA,NA,TGCAGCGTCCCATTTAGGGGCTCAGGCGGGGAGCTGTTTTTT,CSVPFRGSGGELFF
TRBV6-1,TRBJ2-7,once,TRBD1,TGTGCCAGCGCAGAGCCGGGACAGGGCTCCTACGAGCAGTACTTC,CASAEPGQGSYEQYF